The subject of this entry is one TCR beta chain. Its antigen is unidentified. These data are taken from a study of cytomegalovirus exposure and HLA in healthy donors. Points from the study as a whole: The likely explanation for a cluster of highly shared sequence variants was sequencing artifact.

The germline gives CDR1 SGHNT, CDR2 YENEEA. V was cut by 4 bases and J by 2 bases, with 10 bases left in between. The CDR3 covers 14 residues. Amplification used 60 Vbeta primers and 13 Jbeta primers. Assay: immunoSEQ multiplex PCR; the TCRdb copy retains only in-frame clones and omits some. Of 150,000 to 200,000 clones listed, more than 65% were seen once; the top ten hold roughly 6%. What was sequenced was PBMCs. This chain links TRBV11-3 with TRBJ2-3, with D possibly matching TRBD1 (5 bases). The clonotype was recovered from a woman aged 25 to 39 in good health and CMV-seropositive. This CDR3 is CASSSTGDTDTQYF. CDR3 coding DNA: TGTGCCAGCAGCTCTACAGGAGACACAGATACGCAGTATTTT.